This T cell receptor (beta chain) was recovered during a study of CD8 T cells in ankylosing spondylitis. Study findings and constraints: Apparently characteristic of ankylosing spondylitis blood was a TCR beta motif (about 8 highly homologous variants). In the blood and synovial fluid of reactive arthritis, some motif variants had been previously reported.

MiXCR, run by TCRdb on the 5' RACE reads, gives a single entry per CDR3 protein. The table shows about 340,000 distinct CDR3 sequences, with 8% occurring only once. In its sample, this clonotype was seen a few times. The antigen remains undetermined. Between the trimmed V and J ends, which lost 5 bases and 9 bases, there was a span of 26 bases. Per the germline V gene, CDR1 is DFQATT and CDR2 is SNEGSKA (reference sequence). This CDR3 has 16 amino acids. The J gene is TRBJ1-5, the V gene TRBV20-1, with TRBD1 as a possible D gene (5 bases). Sequenced material: blood, either unsorted or a sorted T cell fraction (not recorded which). The receptor's source is a male donor with ankylosing spondylitis. CDR3 nucleotide sequence: TGCAGTGCTCCAAGAGCGTTGGACGGCGGGGGGGGGCCCCAGCATTTT. This translates into CSAPRALDGGGGPQHF.